This T cell receptor beta chain was found in a study of T cell responses to AZD1222 COVID-19 vaccine. V was clipped by 1 base and J by 2 bases, with 12 bases between them. The CDR3 runs to 16 residues. Per the germline V gene, CDR1 is LGHDT and CDR2 is YNNKEL (reference sequence). The data were produced by immunoSEQ multiplex PCR, yet TCRdb's version contains in-frame clones alone and is incomplete. This sample carries approximately 110,000 clones, nearly 90% of them seen once, and the ten largest clones take approximately 40%. The chain carries TRBV3-1 (or the pseudogene TRBV3-2) and TRBJ1-3; D might be TRBD1 (5 bases). The receptor's source is an adult who received the AZD1222 COVID-19 vaccine. The source material was peripheral blood, sampled 28 days after the second AZD1222 dose. CDR3 sequence reads: CASSQVYRTTGNTIYF. The DNA for the CDR3 is TGTGCCAGCAGCCAAGTGTACAGGACCACTGGAAACACCATATATTTT.